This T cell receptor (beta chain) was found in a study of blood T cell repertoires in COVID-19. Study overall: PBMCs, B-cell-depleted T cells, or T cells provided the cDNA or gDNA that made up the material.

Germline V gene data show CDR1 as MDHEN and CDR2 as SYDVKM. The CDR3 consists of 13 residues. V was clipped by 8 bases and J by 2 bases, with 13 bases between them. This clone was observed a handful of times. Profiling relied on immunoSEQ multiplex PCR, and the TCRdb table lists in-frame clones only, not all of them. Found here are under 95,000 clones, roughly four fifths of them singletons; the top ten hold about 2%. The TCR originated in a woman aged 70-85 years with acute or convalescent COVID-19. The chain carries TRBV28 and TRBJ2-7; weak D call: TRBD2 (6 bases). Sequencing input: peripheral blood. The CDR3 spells CASQTGTPYEQYF. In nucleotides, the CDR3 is TGTGCCAGCCAAACCGGGACTCCCTACGAGCAGTACTTC.